These 28 T cell receptor beta chains share one sample of origin, sequenced in a study of blood T cell repertoires in COVID-19. This table comes from immunoSEQ multiplex PCR, and its TCRdb copy is limited to in-frame clones, with some not included. This table has over 200,000 clones, approximately 84% appearing once. The sample comprised PBMCs or T cells enriched from blood (not recorded which). These receptors were taken from a man between 60 and 75 years old who had recovered from COVID-19.

This chain links TRBV12-3 or TRBV12-4 with TRBJ2-7; 7 nucleotides agree with TRBD1. The CDR3 is made up of 13 amino acids. Losses at the gene ends were 2 bases for V and 7 bases for J; bases not matched to a gene: 5. The CDR3 bases are TGTGCCAGCAGTTTAAGGGGGCCTGGTGAGCAGTACTTC. It codes for CASSLRGPGEQYF.

DNA for the CDR3: TGTGCCAGCAGCTCCCAGGGGGGCGGTCAGCCCCAGCATTTT. Amino acids: CASSSQGGGQPQHF. J is TRBJ1-5 and V is TRBV7-9, with 7 bases lining up with TRBD1. Unmatched junction bases numbered 6, after V lost 4 bases and J lost 6 bases. This CDR3 is 14 amino acids long. CDR1 and CDR2 (germline): SEHNR, FQNEAQ (reference sequence).

V gene TRBV6-6 combines with J gene TRBJ1-4, with 8 bases that match TRBD1. The CDR3 consists of 12 residues. Trimming removed 4 bases from V and 8 bases from J; junction bases left unmatched: 0. Germline V lookup: CDR1 MNHNY, CDR2 SVGAGI (reference sequence). The CDR3 region is CASSSGGEKLFF. Written as DNA, the CDR3 is TGTGCCAGCAGTTCAGGGGGCGAAAAACTGTTTTTT.

The chain uses TRBV7-8 and TRBJ2-7; TRBD2 agrees at 7 bases. CDR1 and CDR2 from the germline V gene are SGHVS and FQNEAQ. This CDR3 region has 14 residues. V dropped 5 bases and J dropped 3; count of bases not matched to a gene: 7. This CDR3 reads CASSVGGNSYEQYF. In DNA form, the CDR3 reads TGTGCCAGCAGCGTCGGGGGGAACAGCTACGAGCAGTACTTC.

The chain uses TRBV11-2 and TRBJ2-3, with TRBD2 matching 8 bases. There are 15 residues in the CDR3. J lost 6 bases, V lost 3 bases, and 8 bases had no gene match. CDR1 is SGHAT and CDR2 is FQNNGV in the germline V gene. DNA of the CDR3: TGTGCCAGCAGCTTGATGGTAGCGGGGTTGGATACGCAGTATTTT. Translating it yields CASSLMVAGLDTQYF.

V usage is TRBV7-2 and J usage is TRBJ2-5; D unclear. Germline V gene sequence: CDR1 SGHTA, CDR2 FQGNSA. CDR3 length: 15 amino acids. The germline V and J ends were trimmed by 2 bases and 0 bases, with 10 bases remaining between them. The CDR3 coding sequence is TGTGCCAGCAGCTTAAAGGTCGCGGACCAAGAGACCCAGTACTTC. Translating gives CASSLKVADQETQYF.

The chain joins TRBV3-1 (or the pseudogene TRBV3-2) to TRBJ1-6, with D possibly being TRBD1 (5 bases). Trimming stripped 0 bases from V and 7 bases from J, with 10 bases between. The CDR3 sequence is 15 residues long. Germline CDR1 and CDR2: LGHDT and YNNKEL (reference sequence). The CDR3 here is CASSQDTGSNSPLHF. CDR3 in DNA: TGTGCCAGCAGCCAAGATACAGGATCAAATTCACCCCTCCACTTT.

The J gene is TRBJ1-5, the V gene TRBV12-3 or TRBV12-4; D is unresolved. This CDR3 comprises 13 residues. The germline V and J ends were trimmed by 2 bases and 7 bases, with 9 bases remaining between them. CDR3 region: CASSLWSVQPQHF. For the CDR3, the DNA is TGTGCCAGCAGTTTATGGAGTGTACAGCCCCAGCATTTT.

The rearrangement links TRBV9 to TRBJ1-3; unclear D gene. This CDR3 has 15 amino acids. V was cut by 1 base and J by 0 bases, with 8 bases left in between. The germline gives CDR1 SGDLS, CDR2 YYNGEE. The CDR3: CASSVTGASGNTIYF. Here the CDR3 DNA reads TGTGCCAGCAGCGTAACCGGAGCCTCTGGAAACACCATATATTTT.

The chain recombines TRBV7-9 with TRBJ1-2, with TRBD1 matching over 7 bases. With V trimmed by 1 base and J by 4 bases, 3 bases remained unmatched. Germline CDR1 is SEHNR and CDR2 is FQNEAQ (reference sequence). The CDR3 is 14 residues long. CDR3 amino acids: CASSLGGQPYGYTF. CDR3 nucleotide sequence: TGTGCCAGCAGCTTAGGGGGACAGCCCTATGGCTACACCTTC.

The chain uses TRBV5-1 and TRBJ1-2; 8 bases map to TRBD1. The germline V gene encodes CDR1 SGHRS and CDR2 YFSETQ. The length of the CDR3 is 11 residues. The V gene end was trimmed by 4 bases and the J gene end by 12 bases; junction bases not matched to a gene: 5. The CDR3 loop is CASSPGQGHTF. CDR3 DNA: TGCGCCAGCAGCCCAGGACAGGGCCACACCTTC.

CDR3 bases: TGTGCCAGCAGCCTACAGGGTGTCGGTGTCATTCAGTACTTC. It translates to CASSLQGVGVIQYF. The V gene is TRBV5-4, the J gene TRBJ2-4; the D gene is possibly TRBD1 (6 bases). Deletions cut 4 bases from V and 9 bases from J, with 17 bases between. CDR1 and CDR2 from the germline V gene are SGHNT and YYREEE (reference sequence). CDR3 size: 14 residues.

This chain links TRBV2 with TRBJ1-1, with a weak D call TRBD1 (6 bases). CDR3 length equals 17 residues. Per the germline V gene, CDR1 is SNHLY and CDR2 is FYNNEI. The V end was cut by 4 bases, the J end by 2 bases, with 20 bases between. The CDR3 DNA reads TGTGCCAGCAGTGTAAATGGGGTTCGGGGGGCCAACACTGAAGCTTTCTTT. Residues: CASSVNGVRGANTEAFF.

This rearrangement joins TRBV7-2 to TRBJ2-7; 11 bases match TRBD1. The ends lost 5 bases at V and 3 bases at J; junction bases unmatched: 6. The CDR3 covers 15 residues. Germline V CDR1 and CDR2: SGHTA, FQGNSA. The CDR3 reads CASSTTGTGGYEQYF. For the CDR3, the DNA is TGTGCCAGCAGCACGACCGGGACAGGGGGCTACGAGCAGTACTTC.

This clone was seen more than once but under ten times. The chain joins TRBV18 to TRBJ1-6; maybe TRBD1 (6 bases). This CDR3 region has 15 residues. V was cut by 5 bases and J by 0 bases, with 8 bases left in between. CDR1 and CDR2 (germline): KGHSH, LQKENI. The CDR3 loop reads CASSDRSSYNSPLHF. CDR3 nucleotides: TGTGCCAGCTCAGACAGGAGCTCCTATAATTCACCCCTCCACTTT.

This chain joins TRBV5-4 and TRBJ1-2; TRBD1 aligns across 7 bases. CDR1 is SGHNT, CDR2 YYREEE, per germline (reference sequence). This CDR3 comprises 16 residues. The V gene end was trimmed by 4 bases and the J gene end by 1 base; junction bases not matched to a gene: 10. CDR3: CASSLGGQHFNYGYTF. The CDR3 DNA follows: TGTGCCAGCAGCCTTGGGGGACAGCATTTTAACTATGGCTACACCTTC.

The chain is built from TRBV10-3 and TRBJ1-1, with TRBD1 as a possible D gene (5 bases). The CDR3 covers 14 residues. Germline CDR1 and CDR2: ENHRY and SYGVKD. V lost 0 bases and J lost 8, with 13 bases in between. The CDR3 DNA reads TGTGCCATCAGTGAGTCAGGGGTTCAATTGGAAGCTTTCTTT. This codes for CAISESGVQLEAFF.

V gene TRBV6-5 combines with J gene TRBJ1-6, with 7 bases identical to TRBD1. The germline V gene encodes CDR1 MNHEY and CDR2 SVGAGI. V trimming: 2 bases; J trimming: 14 bases; junction bases outside the gene matches: 9. This CDR3 has 14 residues. This CDR3 reads CASSYALRDSSLHF. The CDR3 nucleotides are TGTGCCAGCAGTTACGCGCTCCGGGACAGCTCCCTCCACTTT.

This clone was recorded only once. The V call is TRBV5-3, the J call TRBJ2-5, with 14 bases aligning to TRBD2. TRBV5-3 is given ORF status, its function remaining uncertain. This CDR3 has 15 amino acids. After removal of 4 bases from V and 3 bases from J, the junction contained 2 bases not matched to a gene. DNA for the CDR3: TGTGCCAGAAGCCCGGGACTAGCGGGGGAAGAGACCCAGTACTTC. Its protein product is CARSPGLAGEETQYF.

The chain has TRBV4-1 and TRBJ2-7; a weak D match, TRBD1 (6 bases). The V end lost 1 base, the J end lost 1 base, and 11 bases lay between the germline ends. CDR1 and CDR2 (germline): MGHRA, YSYEKL. CDR3 length: 15 amino acids. The CDR3: CASSQVAGESYEQYF. The CDR3 DNA follows: TGCGCCAGCAGCCAAGTGGCAGGGGAATCCTACGAGCAGTACTTC.

This clone was seen once. The chain is built from TRBV30 and TRBJ1-6; the D is unclear. The V gene's germline CDR1 is GTSNPN and CDR2 SVGIG (reference sequence). Trimming took off 5 bases at V and 9 bases at J, with 11 bases between the two ends. This CDR3 spans 12 amino acids. The CDR3 nucleotides read TGTGCCTGGCTACAAGGCGGTTCACCCCTCCACTTT. As protein: CAWLQGGSPLHF. The full variable domain, completed using reference TRBV30 and TRBJ1-6, is SQTIHQWPATLVQPVGSPLSLECTVEGTSNPNLYWYRQAAGRGLQLLFYSVGIGQISSEVPQNLSASRPQDRQFILSSKKLLLSDSGFYLCAWLQGGSPLHFGNGTRLTVT.

V is TRBV11-2 and J is TRBJ1-4, with TRBD1 as a possible D gene (5 bases). The length of the CDR3 is 16 residues. The V gene's germline CDR1 is SGHAT and CDR2 FQNNGV. The V gene lost 1 base and the J gene lost 3 bases, with 12 bases spanning the gap. The CDR3 DNA is TGTGCCAGCAGCTTAGTGGCCAGGGTGGCTAATGAAAAACTGTTTTTT. Protein: CASSLVARVANEKLFF.

V usage is TRBV7-8 and J usage is TRBJ1-2; possibly TRBD1 for D (6 bases). The CDR3 covers 15 residues. CDR1 SGHVS and CDR2 FQNEAQ come from the germline V gene. Deletions cut 5 bases from V and 4 bases from J, with 17 bases between. The CDR3 sequence is CASSPYTGSGYGYTF. DNA of the CDR3: TGTGCCAGCAGCCCATACACAGGGTCAGGCTATGGCTACACCTTC.

In this sample, this clone turned up once. The chain employs TRBV7-8 and TRBJ1-6; 11 bases are a match to TRBD1. Germline-derived CDR1 and CDR2 are SGHVS and FQNEAQ. CDR3 length: 17 residues. V lost 3 bases, J lost 4 bases, and 5 bases stayed unmatched. The CDR3 DNA reads as TGTGCCAGCAGCTTGGTCGGGACAGGGGGATATAATTCACCCCTCCACTTT. Residues: CASSLVGTGGYNSPLHF.

The gene calls are TRBV4-3 and TRBJ1-1; 9 bases are shared with TRBD1. Germline V gene lookup returns CDR1 LGHNA and CDR2 YSLEER. CDR3 length: 17 amino acids. The J segment lost 1 base and the V segment lost 0 bases, leaving 6 bases of the junction unmatched. CDR3 DNA sequence: TGCGCCAGCAGCCAAGATTGGACAGGGGTTTGGAACACTGAAGCTTTCTTT. It specifies CASSQDWTGVWNTEAFF.

The rearrangement uses TRBV3-1 (or the pseudogene TRBV3-2) and TRBJ1-1; 8 positions agree with TRBD1. Trimming cost V 4 bases and J 4 bases; bases outside gene matches: 8. The CDR3 length is 15 residues. The germline V gene has CDR1 LGHDT and CDR2 YNNKEL (reference sequence). CDR3 region: CASSLGQGGVTEAFF. The CDR3 bases are TGTGCCAGCAGCCTCGGACAGGGCGGGGTCACTGAAGCTTTCTTT.

This sequence joins TRBV5-1 and TRBJ2-3; D gene uncertain. Germline CDR1 reads SGHRS; CDR2 reads YFSETQ. Between the trimmed V and J ends, which lost 0 bases and 1 base, there was a span of 6 bases. The CDR3 is made up of 14 amino acids. CDR3 in amino acids: CASSLESRTDTQYF. CDR3 coding DNA: TGCGCCAGCAGCTTGGAATCTCGCACAGATACGCAGTATTTT.

V gene TRBV3-1 (or the pseudogene TRBV3-2) combines with J gene TRBJ2-5, with D maybe TRBD2 (5 bases). CDR3 length: 13 amino acids. The germline gives CDR1 LGHDT, CDR2 YNNKEL (reference sequence). V was cut by 2 bases and J by 10 bases, with 14 bases left in between. The CDR3 loop reads CASSQTLGLLQYF. DNA for the CDR3: TGTGCCAGCAGCCAAACTCTCGGACTTCTCCAGTACTTC.